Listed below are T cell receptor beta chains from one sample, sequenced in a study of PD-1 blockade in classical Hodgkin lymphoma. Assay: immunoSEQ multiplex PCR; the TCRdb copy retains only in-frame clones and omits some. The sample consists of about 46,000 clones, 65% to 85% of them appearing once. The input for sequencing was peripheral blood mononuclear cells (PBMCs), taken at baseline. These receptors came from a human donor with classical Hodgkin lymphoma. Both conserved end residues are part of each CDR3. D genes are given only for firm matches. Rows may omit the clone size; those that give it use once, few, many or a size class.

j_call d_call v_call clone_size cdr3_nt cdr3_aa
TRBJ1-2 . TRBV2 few TGTGCCAGCAGTGTTGAGCAGCTCTATGGCTACACCTTC CASSVEQLYGYTF
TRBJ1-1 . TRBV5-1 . TGCGCCAGCTCCCCCTTCGGGACTGAGAACACTGAAGCTTTCTTT CASSPFGTENTEAFF
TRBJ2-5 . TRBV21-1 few TGTGCCAGCAGCAAAGCGGGGCCTTGGTACCAAGAGACCCAGTACTTC CASSKAGPWYQETQYF
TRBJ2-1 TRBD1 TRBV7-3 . TGTGCCAGCAGCTCCACAGGGGACAATGAGCAGTTCTTC CASSSTGDNEQFF
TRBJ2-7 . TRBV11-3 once TGTGCCAGCAGCTTAGAGGTCTTCTCCTACGAGCAGTACTTC CASSLEVFSYEQYF
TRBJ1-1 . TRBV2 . TGTGCCAGCAGTGATCTGGCCAGGTTCACTGAAGCTTTCTTT CASSDLARFTEAFF
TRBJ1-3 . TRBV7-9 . TGTGCCAGCAGCTTAGGCTCCTACGAGAGTAGGGGAAACACCATATATTTT CASSLGSYESRGNTIYF
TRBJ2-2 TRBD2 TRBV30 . TGTGCCTGGGAGGGGACTAGCGGGAGTGAGGAGCTGTTTTTT CAWEGTSGSEELFF
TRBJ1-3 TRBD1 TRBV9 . TGTGCCAGCAGCGGTGACAGGGTATGGGACACCATATATTTT CASSGDRVWDTIYF
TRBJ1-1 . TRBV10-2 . TGCGCCAGCAGTGAGCTCGGGACTTTCGGCACTGAAGCTTTCTTT CASSELGTFGTEAFF
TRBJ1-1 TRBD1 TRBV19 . TGTGCCAGTAGTATTTTTTTGGGACAGGGGGAAGCTTTCTTT CASSIFLGQGEAFF
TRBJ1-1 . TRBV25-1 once TGTGCCAGCAGCCCTTCCCAACCAATGAACACTGAAGCTTTCTTT CASSPSQPMNTEAFF
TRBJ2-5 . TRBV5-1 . TGCGCCAGCAGCTTGGAAGGGCGGGTTAAGAAGACCCAGTACTTC CASSLEGRVKKTQYF
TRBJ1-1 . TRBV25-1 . TGTGCCAGCAGTGCCGGGACACCTGAAATTGCGGCTTTCTTT CASSAGTPEIAAFF
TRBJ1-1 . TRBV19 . TGTGCCAGTAGGCTTGGACGGATGAACACTGAAGCTTTCTTT CASRLGRMNTEAFF
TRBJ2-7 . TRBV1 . TGCACCAGCAGCCCCCCAGGGGGGAGCTCCTACGAGCAGTACTTC CTSSPPGGSSYEQYF
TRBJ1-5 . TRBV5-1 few TGCGCCAGCAGCTTGGGGTCCTCTAGCAATCAGCCCCAGCATTTT CASSLGSSSNQPQHF
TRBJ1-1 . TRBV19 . TGTGCCAGTAGTGCGGGACTGAACACTGAAGCTTTCTTT CASSAGLNTEAFF
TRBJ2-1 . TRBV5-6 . TGTGCCAGCAGCTTTAGGCGCTACAATGAGCAGTTCTTC CASSFRRYNEQFF
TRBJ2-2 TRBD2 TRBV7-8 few TGTGCCAGCAGCCGCCTCCCGCGGGGAGGGCGGAACACCGGGGAGCTGTTTTTT CASSRLPRGGRNTGELFF
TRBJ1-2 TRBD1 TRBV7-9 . TGTGCCAGCAGCTTAGCCGGGACAGCTGTCTATGGCTACACCTTC CASSLAGTAVYGYTF
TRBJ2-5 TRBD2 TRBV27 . TGTGCCAGCAGTTTACTAGCGGGGGGCGGCCAAGAGACCCAGTACTTC CASSLLAGGGQETQYF
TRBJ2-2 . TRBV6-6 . TGTGCCAGCAGACTTACCGGGGAGCTGTTTTTT CASRLTGELFF
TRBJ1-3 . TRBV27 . TGTGCCAGCAGTTTTAATCCTGGATACTCTGGAAACACCATATATTTT CASSFNPGYSGNTIYF
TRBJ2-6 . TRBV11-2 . TGTGCCAGCAGCTACACAGGGTCTGTAATTGGGGCCAACGTCCTGACTTTC CASSYTGSVIGANVLTF
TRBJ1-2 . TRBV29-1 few TGCAGCGTTGAAATTAATGGCTACACCTTC CSVEINGYTF
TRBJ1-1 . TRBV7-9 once TGTGCCAGCAGCTACAGCCCGCAGATGGCTGAAGCTTTCTTT CASSYSPQMAEAFF
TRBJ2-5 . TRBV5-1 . TGCGCCAGCAGCTATCTCAGGGCTAGCGTCCAAGAGACCCAGTACTTC CASSYLRASVQETQYF
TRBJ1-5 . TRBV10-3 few TGTGCCATCAGTGAGCCTTACAATAATCAGCCCCAGCATTTT CAISEPYNNQPQHF
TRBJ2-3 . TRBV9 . TGTGCCAGCAGCTTGACAGGGACTATGGGAACAGATACGCAGTATTTT CASSLTGTMGTDTQYF
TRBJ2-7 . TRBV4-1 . TGCGCCAGCAGCCAAGATTCAGGGACCTACGAGCAGTACTTC CASSQDSGTYEQYF
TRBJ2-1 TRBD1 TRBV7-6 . TGTGCCAGCAGCTTACAGGGGGCAAATGAGCAGTTCTTC CASSLQGANEQFF
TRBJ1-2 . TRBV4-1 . TGCGCCAGCAGCCTGTCCGGGACTCCCTGGAGTTACACCTTC CASSLSGTPWSYTF
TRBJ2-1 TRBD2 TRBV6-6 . TGTGCCAGCAAACCGGGACTAGCGGGATTTGAGCAGTTCTTC CASKPGLAGFEQFF
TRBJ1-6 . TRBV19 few TGTGCCAGTAGTGCCCTGTTGGGGGCCGGTAATTCACCCCTCCACTTT CASSALLGAGNSPLHF
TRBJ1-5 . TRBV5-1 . TGCGCCAGCAGCCAGGACGGGGGCAATCAGCCCCAGCATTTT CASSQDGGNQPQHF
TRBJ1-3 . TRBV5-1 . TGCGCCAGCAGCCCCGGACAGCCTGGAAACACCATATATTTT CASSPGQPGNTIYF
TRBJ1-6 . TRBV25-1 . TGTGCCAGCAGTGAACAGGGGCAGAATAATTCACCCCTCCACTTT CASSEQGQNNSPLHF
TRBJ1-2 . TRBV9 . TGTGCCAGCAGCGTAGATACAGGGTACGGCTACACCTTC CASSVDTGYGYTF
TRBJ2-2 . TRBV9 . TGTGCCAGCAGCGTAGGTGGGGGGCACACCGGGGAGCTGTTTTTT CASSVGGGHTGELFF
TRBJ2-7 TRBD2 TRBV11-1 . TGTGCCAGCAGCTTCAGCGGGAGGCTAGACGAGCAGTACTTC CASSFSGRLDEQYF
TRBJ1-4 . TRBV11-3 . TGTGCCAGCAGCTTAACGGCCTACGGGGAAAAACTGTTTTTT CASSLTAYGEKLFF
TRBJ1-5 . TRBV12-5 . TGTGCTAGTGGTGCAGGGTTCGGTGGCAATCAGCCCCAGCATTTT CASGAGFGGNQPQHF
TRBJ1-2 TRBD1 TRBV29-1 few TGCAGCGTGGACGGACAGGGGGAGGACTATGGCTACACCTTC CSVDGQGEDYGYTF
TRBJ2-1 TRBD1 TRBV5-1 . TGCGCCACCCGGCCGGGACAGGGAAGCAATGAGCAGTTCTTC CATRPGQGSNEQFF
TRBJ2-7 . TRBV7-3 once TGTGCCAGCAGCTTAACGGGGCGAGGCGAGCAGTACTTC CASSLTGRGEQYF
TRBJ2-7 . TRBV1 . TGCACCAGCAGCCAAGATAGAGGGGGGGGACAAGCTAGCTACGAGCAGTACTTC CTSSQDRGGGQASYEQYF
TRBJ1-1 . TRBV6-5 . TGTGCCAGCCTGGAGCCTAAAGGGACTGAAGCTTTCTTT CASLEPKGTEAFF
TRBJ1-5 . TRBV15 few TGTGCCACCAGCCCTCAAACATGGCAGCCCCAGCATTTT CATSPQTWQPQHF
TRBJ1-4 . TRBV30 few TGTGCCTGGAGCTACTTAAGTGAAAAACTGTTTTTT CAWSYLSEKLFF
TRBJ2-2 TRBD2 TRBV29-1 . TGCAGCGTTGAAGATGGCGGACTAGCGGGAGAAACCGGGGAGCTGTTTTTT CSVEDGGLAGETGELFF
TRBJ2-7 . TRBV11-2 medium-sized TGTGCCAGCAGCCCGGACAGCTACGAGCAGTACTTC CASSPDSYEQYF